This T cell receptor (beta chain) originates from a study of cytomegalovirus exposure and HLA in healthy donors (TCRdb year 2017). For the wider study: A later analysis indicated that the 130 or so validation repertoires were generated on the platform also employed for the 700 or so repertoires of the first cohort. The aim of the study was to test whether cataloging public T cell receptors could identify signatures of past pathogen exposure. A separate validation cohort of over 95 different subjects was used in addition to the approximately 610-subject first cohort. To predict cytomegalovirus infection status, the study brought together high-throughput TCR immunosequencing, statistical association of individual TCRs with disease status, and machine learning. Findings and caveats that apply to the study as a whole: According to the authors, the approach could potentially be generalized to other disease states and immunological phenotypes. Of the cluster scores, 85% to 95% were above 0 in a later analysis, which found that TCRs clustered in the first cohort also tended to co-occur in the 120 validation repertoires. A later analysis had no HLA typing for the validation cohort, so co-occurrence there was scored across all 110 or so repertoires. While some public TCRs were present in many individuals, most TCR sequences turned up only very rarely across donors. The study gave a list of under 200 TCR beta chains associated with cytomegalovirus. Cytomegalovirus status was reported to be diagnosed by the classifier with high specificity and sensitivity in both the original and validation cohorts. A few of the identified cytomegalovirus-associated TCR beta chains were confirmed in vitro to be specific for cytomegalovirus antigens.

In the germline V gene, CDR1 corresponds to SGHTA and CDR2 to FQGNSA. A distance of 12 bases separates the germline ends of V and J, which lose 6 bases and 3 bases respectively. The CDR3 starts with the cysteine, ends with the phenylalanine, and has 13 residues. Solely the CDR3 DNA is kept, with 39 bases framed from the first base. Library prep was done by the immunoSEQ multiplex PCR assay. Regarding the original processing steps: A statistical classification framework was built to diagnose cytomegalovirus status from the catalog of TCR beta chain sequences. The source is immuneACCESS, and TCRdb retained only in-frame sequences with V and J called. Part of the clones is not carried over; for the studies checked, unresolved V genes explain less than half of this, and the remainder is unexplained. Clone size and the V and J calls come from that table; the DNA yielded D and trimming. The sample table records about 150,000 clones; 75% to 90% of these occur just once. The ten largest make up about a fifth of the sample.

This clone has a single count. Its cognate antigen has yet to be identified. No much larger clone exists at a distance of one base, and base qualities are not known. Separate from the approximately 700-subject first cohort, the validation cohort of 95 to 150 subjects was the group to which the donors belonged. This clonotype was obtained from a man aged 18 to 35 in good health and CMV-seropositive. The sequencing input was PBMCs. The receptor chain draws on TRBV7-2 and TRBJ2-7; a tentative D call is TRBD2 (7 bases match). The nucleotide sequence is TGTGCCAGCAGAGGACTAGGGGGCTACGAGCAGTACTTC. It codes for CASRGLGGYEQYF.